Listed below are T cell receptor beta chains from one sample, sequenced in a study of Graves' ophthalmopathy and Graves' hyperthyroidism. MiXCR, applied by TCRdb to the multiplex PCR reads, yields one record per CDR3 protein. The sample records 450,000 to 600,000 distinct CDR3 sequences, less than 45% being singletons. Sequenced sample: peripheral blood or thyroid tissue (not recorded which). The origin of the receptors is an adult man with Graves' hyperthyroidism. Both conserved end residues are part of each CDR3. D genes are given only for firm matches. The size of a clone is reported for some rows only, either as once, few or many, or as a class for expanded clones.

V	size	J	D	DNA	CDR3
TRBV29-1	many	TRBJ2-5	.	TGCAGCGTTGAAGCCCCGGACGGCTCGGGGGAGACCCAGTACTTC	CSVEAPDGSGETQYF
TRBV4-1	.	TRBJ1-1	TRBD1	TGCGCCAGCAGCAACCAACAGGGGGGCTGGACTGAAGCTTTCTTT	CASSNQQGGWTEAFF
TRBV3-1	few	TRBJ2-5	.	TGTGCCAGCAGCCAAGACCTTAGGGAACGGGGAAAAGAGACCCAGTACTTC	CASSQDLRERGKETQYF
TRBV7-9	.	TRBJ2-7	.	TGTGCCAGCAGCACTAGACTGACATACGAGCAGTACTTC	CASSTRLTYEQYF
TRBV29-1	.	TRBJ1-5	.	TGCAGCGTTGTCCGGGGGGTAGGGGAAGAGCCCCAGCATTTT	CSVVRGVGEEPQHF
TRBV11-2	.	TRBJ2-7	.	TGTGCCAGCAGCTTAGGGGGGATTGGAGCCTACGAGCAGTACTTC	CASSLGGIGAYEQYF
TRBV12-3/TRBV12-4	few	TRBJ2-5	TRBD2	TGTGCCAGCAGTCCCTGGACTAGCGGGGGGACTTCCCAAGAGACCCAGTACTTC	CASSPWTSGGTSQETQYF
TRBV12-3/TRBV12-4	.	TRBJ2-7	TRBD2	TGTGCCAGCAGCGTCAAGGGACTAGCGCCTTACGAGCAGTACTTC	CASSVKGLAPYEQYF
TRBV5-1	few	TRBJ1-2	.	TGCGCCAGCAGAGGACCTAACTATGGCTACACCTTC	CASRGPNYGYTF
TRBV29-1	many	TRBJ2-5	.	TGCAGCGTTGAAGGGGTCTGGGGGGAGACCCAGTACTTC	CSVEGVWGETQYF
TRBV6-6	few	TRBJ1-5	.	TGTGCCAGCAGTTACCGGGCAGCCCGAGGAGGCAATCAGCCCCAGCATTTT	CASSYRAARGGNQPQHF
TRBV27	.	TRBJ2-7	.	TGTGCCAGCAGACGCGGGACGCAGGGCTCCTACGAGCAGTACTTC	CASRRGTQGSYEQYF
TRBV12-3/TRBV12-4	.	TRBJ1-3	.	TGTGCCAGCAGTATTTGGACAGTAAACACCATATATTTT	CASSIWTVNTIYF
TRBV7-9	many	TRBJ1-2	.	TGTGCCAGCAGCTTAATAGGCGGAGGCTACACCTTC	CASSLIGGGYTF
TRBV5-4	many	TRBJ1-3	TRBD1	TGTGCCAGCAGCTTGGGTGACAGGGCTGGAAACACCATATATTTT	CASSLGDRAGNTIYF
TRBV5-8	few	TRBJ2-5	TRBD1	TGTGCCAGCAGCCTGAGGGGACAGCAAGAGACCCAGTACTTC	CASSLRGQQETQYF
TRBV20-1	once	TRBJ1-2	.	TGCAGTGCTTCTACGAGGAACTATGGCTACACCTTC	CSASTRNYGYTF
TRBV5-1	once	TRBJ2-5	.	TGCGCCAGTATAGGCCAAGAGACCCAGTACTTC	CASIGQETQYF
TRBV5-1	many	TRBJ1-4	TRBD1	TGCGCCAGCAGCTCCGGGACAGGGGTATTAGCTAATGAAAAACTGTTTTTT	CASSSGTGVLANEKLFF
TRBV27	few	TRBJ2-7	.	TGTGCCAGCAGTTTACTCGGGGACCTCTACGAGCAGTACTTC	CASSLLGDLYEQYF
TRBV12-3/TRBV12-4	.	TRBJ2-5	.	TGTGCCAGCAGCCCCTTTGAATGGACGACTAAACAAGAGACCCAGTACTTC	CASSPFEWTTKQETQYF
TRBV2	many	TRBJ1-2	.	TGTGCCAGCAGTGAAGCCGCGGGAAGGTATGGCTACACCTTC	CASSEAAGRYGYTF
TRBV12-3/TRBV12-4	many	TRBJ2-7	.	TGTGCCAGCAGGCCCCCCGGGGCCTACGAGCAGTACTTC	CASRPPGAYEQYF
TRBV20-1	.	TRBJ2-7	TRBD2	TGCAGTGCGTTTCCTAGCGGGGTCGTCCCGGACTCCTACGAGCAGTACTTC	CSAFPSGVVPDSYEQYF
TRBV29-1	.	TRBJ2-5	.	TGCAGCAGTGAAGGGACACCAGGGGAGACCCAGTACTTC	CSSEGTPGETQYF
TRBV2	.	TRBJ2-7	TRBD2	TGTGCCAGCAGACCAAGGGGACTAGCGGGGTCCAATGAGCAGTACTTC	CASRPRGLAGSNEQYF
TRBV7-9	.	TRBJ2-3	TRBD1	TGTGCCAGCAGCTTACCAGGGGGCGCGGCAGATACGCAGTATTTT	CASSLPGGAADTQYF
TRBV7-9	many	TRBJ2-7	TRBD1	TGTGCCAGCAGCTTGAACCGGGACAGGGGGAGCGAGCAGTACTTC	CASSLNRDRGSEQYF
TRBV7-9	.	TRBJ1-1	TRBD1	TGTGCCAGCAGCTTATCGCAGGGGGCCCCGAACACTGAAGCTTTCTTT	CASSLSQGAPNTEAFF
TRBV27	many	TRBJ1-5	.	TGTGCCAGCAGTTCGCTAGTCAATCAGCCCCAGCATTTT	CASSSLVNQPQHF
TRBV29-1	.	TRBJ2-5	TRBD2	TGCAGCGTTGGAGGGAGGGCAGAGACCCAGTACTTC	CSVGGRAETQYF
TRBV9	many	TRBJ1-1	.	TGTGCCAGCAGCGCCCGATCGACGGGGGTCACTGAAGCTTTCTTT	CASSARSTGVTEAFF
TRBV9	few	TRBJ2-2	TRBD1	TGTGCCAGCAGCGCTACAGGGGGCGCTGGCGGGGAGCTGTTTTTT	CASSATGGAGGELFF
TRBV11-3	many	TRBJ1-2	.	TGTGCCAGCAGCCAGACGGGTGATGGCTACACCTTC	CASSQTGDGYTF
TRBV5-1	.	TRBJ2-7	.	TGCGCCAGCAGCTCAAACAGGGACGAGCAGTACTTC	CASSSNRDEQYF
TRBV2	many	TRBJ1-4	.	TGTGCCAGCAGTGAGGGAGGGTCCGGGGAAAAACTGTTTTTT	CASSEGGSGEKLFF
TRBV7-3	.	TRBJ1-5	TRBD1	TGTGCCAGCAGCCGACCGACAGGGTACGGTGGAGAGACCCAGCATTTT	CASSRPTGYGGETQHF
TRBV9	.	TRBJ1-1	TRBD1	TGTGCCAGCAGCTCCACGGGACAGGGTTTATTCACTGAAGCTTTCTTT	CASSSTGQGLFTEAFF
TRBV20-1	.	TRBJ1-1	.	TGCAGTGCCCCCCTCAAGACAGGGAACACTGAAGCTTTCTTT	CSAPLKTGNTEAFF
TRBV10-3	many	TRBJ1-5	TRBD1	TGTGCCATCAGCCCTGGACAGGGGCTCACCCGTAGCAATCAGCCCCAGCATTTT	CAISPGQGLTRSNQPQHF
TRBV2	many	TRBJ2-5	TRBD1	TGTGCCAGCAGAGGACAGGGAGAGACCCAGTACTTC	CASRGQGETQYF
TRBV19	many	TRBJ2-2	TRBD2	TGTGCCAGTAGGCGGGAGGGTAACACCGGGGAGCTGTTTTTT	CASRREGNTGELFF
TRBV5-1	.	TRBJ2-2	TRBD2	TGCGCCAGCAGCTCCGAAGTGGGGGGGGCGAACACCGGGGAGCTGTTTTTT	CASSSEVGGANTGELFF
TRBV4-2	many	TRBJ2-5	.	TGTGCCAGCAGCCAAGATAGGGCAGGCCAAGAGACCCAGTACTTC	CASSQDRAGQETQYF
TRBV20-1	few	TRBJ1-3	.	TGCAGTGCTGGAGGGAATCCCGGGACAAGCTCTGGAAACACCATATATTTT	CSAGGNPGTSSGNTIYF
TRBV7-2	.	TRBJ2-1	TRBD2	TGTGCCAGCAGCTTACAGACTAGCGGCGGTGAGCAGTTCTTC	CASSLQTSGGEQFF
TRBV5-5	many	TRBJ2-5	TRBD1	TGTGCCAGCAGCTTGGTGGGTCTGGCAGGGGGAGACCAAGAGACCCAGTACTTC	CASSLVGLAGGDQETQYF
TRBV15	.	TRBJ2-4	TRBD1	TGTGCCACCAGCAAGTACAGGGGAAACATTCAGTACTTC	CATSKYRGNIQYF
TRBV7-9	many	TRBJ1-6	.	TGTGCCAGCAGCTTACCCTGGGAAAATTCACCCCTCCACTTT	CASSLPWENSPLHF
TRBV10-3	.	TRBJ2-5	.	TGTGCCATCAATGAGAGGGATCAAGAGACCCAGTACTTC	CAINERDQETQYF
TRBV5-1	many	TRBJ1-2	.	TGCGCCAGCAGCTTGGTATTGGATACTGGCTACACCTTC	CASSLVLDTGYTF
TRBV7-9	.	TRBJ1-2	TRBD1	TGTGCCAGCACCTTGGGGCAGGGGGCGTGGGGCTACACCTTC	CASTLGQGAWGYTF
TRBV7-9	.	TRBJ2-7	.	TGTGCCAGCAGCTTAGGTGACCTAACATGGGGTCACGAGCAGTACTTC	CASSLGDLTWGHEQYF
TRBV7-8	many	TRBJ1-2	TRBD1	TGTGCCAGCGCCTGGGACAGTATGTCTTCTAACTATGGCTACACCTTC	CASAWDSMSSNYGYTF
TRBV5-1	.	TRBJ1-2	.	TGCGCCAGCAACTCCCGGCAGGGGAATGGCTACACCTTC	CASNSRQGNGYTF
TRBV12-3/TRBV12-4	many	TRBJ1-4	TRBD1	TGTGCCAGCAGTTTTGGACAGGGTAGTGAAAAACTGTTTTTT	CASSFGQGSEKLFF
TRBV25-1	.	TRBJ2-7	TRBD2	TGTGCCAGCAGTGCGGGACTAGCGGGAATGTACGAGCAGTACTTC	CASSAGLAGMYEQYF
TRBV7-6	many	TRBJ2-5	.	TGTGCCAGCAGCTTAGTGGCCGGGTACCAAGAGACCCAGTACTTC	CASSLVAGYQETQYF
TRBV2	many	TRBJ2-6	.	TGTGCCAGCAGTGAAGTCCGGGTTGCGGGGGGGGCCAACGTCCTGACTTTC	CASSEVRVAGGANVLTF